The clone carrying this TCR beta chain is categorized as medium-sized. What it binds is unknown. The TCRbeta library incorporated unique molecular identifiers. TCRdb called the PCR reads again in MiXCR, with one record for every CDR3 protein. The table lists thousands of distinct CDR3 sequences, approximately 14% of them singletons. This sample is drawn from a study of T-cell reconstitution after alpha-beta-depleted transplantation in children. General study results and limits: Several hundred expanded graft clones reportedly supplied alpha-beta T cells about two months after transplant. Counts and diversity of T cells one year after transplant came mostly from newly produced T cells.

Source: PBMCs, taken before TCRalphabeta/CD19-depleted stem cell transplant. The TCR sequence derives from a boy aged 10-17 years with acute lymphoblastic leukemia, due to receive a stem cell transplant.

The CDR3 loop is CASRIRQGGNSPLHF. The CDR3, as DNA: TGTGCCAGCAGAATCAGACAGGGTGGCAATTCACCCCTCCACTTT. The gene calls are TRBV27 and TRBJ1-6; 7 bases agree with TRBD1. The CDR3 has 15 amino acids. Looked up from germline, CDR1 is MNHEY and CDR2 is SMNVEV (reference sequence). The trim removed 6 bases at V and 7 bases at J, leaving 9 bases unmatched.